Included here is one TCR beta chain sequence, with context. Its antigen is not identified. The data stem from a study of regulatory T cells in long-lasting Graves disease. V was cut by 3 bases and J by 0 bases, with 12 bases left in between. This CDR3 contains 15 residues. Germline V gives CDR1 SGHRS, CDR2 YFSETQ. Study-level points and caveats: Those with persistent Graves' had less TCR diversity than newly diagnosed patients.

Specified time point: newly diagnosed GD, antithyroid drugs for less than 3 months. From PBMCs, RNA was extracted and then used to make the TCR library. With iRepertoire HTBI primers and Arm-PCR of CDR3 regions, TCR beta libraries were built. TCRdb called the multiplex PCR reads again in MiXCR, with one record for every CDR3 protein. The table records some 250,000 distinct CDR3 sequences, 18% of them present only once. The same sample was also used in a study of T cells in Graves' hyperthyroidism and ophthalmopathy.

The gene calls are TRBV5-1 and TRBJ1-1, with D perhaps matching TRBD1 (5 bases). The material was peripheral blood mononuclear cells (PBMCs), obtained at new diagnosis, from a patient treated with antithyroid drugs. The receptor was derived from a woman in her twenties or thirties with Graves disease. Here the CDR3 DNA reads TGCGCCAGCAGCTATCCGGGGCAGGTGAACACTGAAGCTTTCTTT. This sequence encodes CASSYPGQVNTEAFF.